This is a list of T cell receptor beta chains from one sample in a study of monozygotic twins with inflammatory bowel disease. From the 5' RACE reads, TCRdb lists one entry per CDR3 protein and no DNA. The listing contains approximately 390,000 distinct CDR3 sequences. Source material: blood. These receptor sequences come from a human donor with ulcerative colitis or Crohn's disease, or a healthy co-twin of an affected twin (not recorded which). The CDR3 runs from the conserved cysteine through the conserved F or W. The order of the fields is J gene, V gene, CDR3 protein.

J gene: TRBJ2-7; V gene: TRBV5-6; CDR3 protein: CASSPTPPGEQYF
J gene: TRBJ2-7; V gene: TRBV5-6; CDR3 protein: CASSQTETSPAYEQYF
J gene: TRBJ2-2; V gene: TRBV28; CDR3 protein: CASSLTRWAGMASGRVPGELFF
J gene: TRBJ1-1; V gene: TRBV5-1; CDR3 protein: CASSSTLVQGTEAFF
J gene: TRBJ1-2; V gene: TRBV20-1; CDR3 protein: CSARASGWSGYTF
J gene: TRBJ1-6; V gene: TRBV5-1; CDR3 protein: CASSFSGQNSPLHF
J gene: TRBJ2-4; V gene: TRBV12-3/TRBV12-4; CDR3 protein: CASSLDRKNIQYF
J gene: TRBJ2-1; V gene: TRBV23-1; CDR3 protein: CASSRFQRGYNEQFF
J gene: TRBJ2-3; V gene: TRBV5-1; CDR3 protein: CASSLAEGDTQYF
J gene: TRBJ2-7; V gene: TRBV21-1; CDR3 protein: CASSPTGAIYEQYF
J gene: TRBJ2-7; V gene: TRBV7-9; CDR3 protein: CASSSGQGNYEQYF
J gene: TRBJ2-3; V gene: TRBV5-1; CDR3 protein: CASSSRLAGGDTQYF
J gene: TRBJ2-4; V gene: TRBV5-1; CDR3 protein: CASSLKGLKWLLAKNIQYF
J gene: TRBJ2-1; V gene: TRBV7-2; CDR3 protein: CASSLGVGVYNEQFF
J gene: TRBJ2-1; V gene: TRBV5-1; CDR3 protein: CASSEPAGEQFF
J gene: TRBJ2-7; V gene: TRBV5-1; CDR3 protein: CASSLVFGSSYEQYF
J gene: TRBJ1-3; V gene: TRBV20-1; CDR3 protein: CSARETGGQGKRSGNTIYF
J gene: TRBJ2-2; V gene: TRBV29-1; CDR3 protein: CSGRLGTNTGELFF
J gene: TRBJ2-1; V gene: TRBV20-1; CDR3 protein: CSARGGISEQFF
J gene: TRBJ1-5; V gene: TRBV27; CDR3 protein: CASSLYGNSNQPQHF
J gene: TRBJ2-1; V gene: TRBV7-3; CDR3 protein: CASSLKDGGAPREGYNEQFF
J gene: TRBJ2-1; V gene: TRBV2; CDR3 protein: CASSGLRGSNEQFF
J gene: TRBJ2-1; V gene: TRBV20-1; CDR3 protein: CSARGLASGGFEQFF
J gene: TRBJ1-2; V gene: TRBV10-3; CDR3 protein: CAIRKKTDYGYTF
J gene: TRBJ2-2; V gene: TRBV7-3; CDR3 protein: CASSPIAGSNTGELFF
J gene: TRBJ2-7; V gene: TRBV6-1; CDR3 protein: CASSDPPTDSNEQYF
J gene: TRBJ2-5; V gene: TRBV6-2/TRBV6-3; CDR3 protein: CASSWTSGFSQETQYF